This TCR beta chain appears in the sequencing data of a study of T cells in Graves' hyperthyroidism and ophthalmopathy. The TCR beta CDR3 regions underwent amplification using RNA transcripts as the source. TCR CDR3 regions were first amplified by RT-PCR with HTBI primers. TCRdb re-called the multiplex PCR reads with MiXCR, one entry per CDR3 protein. In the table there are nearly 600,000 distinct CDR3 sequences, 11% to 15% of which are singletons. Individuals with ophthalmopathy presented a Clinical Activity Score of at least 3, a NOSPECS grade of at least 4 and a duration under 3 months. Reasons for excluding patients were uncontrolled infection, other autoimmune disease, pregnancy or lactation. CDR3 length: 12 amino acids. The germline gives CDR1 MNHEY, CDR2 SVGAGI. The V gene lost 5 bases and the J gene lost 5 bases, with 8 bases spanning the gap.

The clonotype originates from a woman aged 18 to 35 with Graves' ophthalmopathy. Sequencing used blood. The rearrangement uses TRBV6-5 and TRBJ2-3; no reliable D call. CDR3 DNA: TGTGCCAGCAGTAACTGGGAAGATACGCAGTATTTT. Encoded protein: CASSNWEDTQYF.